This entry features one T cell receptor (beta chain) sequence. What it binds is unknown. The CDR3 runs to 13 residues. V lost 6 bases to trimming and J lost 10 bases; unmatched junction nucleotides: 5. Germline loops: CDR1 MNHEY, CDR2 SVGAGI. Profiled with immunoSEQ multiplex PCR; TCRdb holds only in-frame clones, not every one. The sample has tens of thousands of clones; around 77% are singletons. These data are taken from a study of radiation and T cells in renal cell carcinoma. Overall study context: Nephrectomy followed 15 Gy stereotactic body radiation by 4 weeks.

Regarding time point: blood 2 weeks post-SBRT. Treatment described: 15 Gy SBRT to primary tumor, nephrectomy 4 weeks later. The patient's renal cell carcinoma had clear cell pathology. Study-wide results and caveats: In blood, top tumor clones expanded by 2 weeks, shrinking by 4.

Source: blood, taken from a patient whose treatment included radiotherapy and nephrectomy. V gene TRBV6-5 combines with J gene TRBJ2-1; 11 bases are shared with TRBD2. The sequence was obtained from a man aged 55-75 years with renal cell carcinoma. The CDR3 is CASRRLAGTEQFF. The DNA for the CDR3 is TGTGCCAGCAGACGACTAGCGGGAACGGAGCAGTTCTTC.